The T cell receptor beta chain under discussion was sequenced for a study of blood T cell repertoires in COVID-19. Study background: Samples taken during acute and convalescent COVID-19 were collected in the United States, Italy and Spain. The cDNA or gDNA used as material had been derived from T cells, B-cell-depleted T cells, or PBMCs.

Germline lookup yields CDR1 SGHRS and CDR2 YFSETQ. V lost 6 bases and J lost 2, with 14 bases in between. This CDR3 is built from 15 residues. Authors' methods: Reference gene primers were amplified, and this amplification served to estimate nucleated cell counts. Profiling relied on immunoSEQ multiplex PCR, and the TCRdb table lists in-frame clones only, not all of them. V, J and clone size derive from that table, while D and trimming were established from the DNA sequence. The sample includes about 63,000 clones, roughly 77% of them seen just once. Patients from Seattle were sampled longitudinally, starting during active infection.

The sample comprised peripheral blood. This clonotype was sampled from a man in his sixties with COVID-19, enrolled during active disease. The chain combines TRBV5-1 with TRBJ1-4; the D gene is possibly TRBD1 (5 bases). The CDR3 loop is CASTKGRGTNEKLFF. CDR3 sequence (DNA): TGCGCCAGCACCAAAGGGAGGGGTACTAATGAAAAACTGTTTTTT.